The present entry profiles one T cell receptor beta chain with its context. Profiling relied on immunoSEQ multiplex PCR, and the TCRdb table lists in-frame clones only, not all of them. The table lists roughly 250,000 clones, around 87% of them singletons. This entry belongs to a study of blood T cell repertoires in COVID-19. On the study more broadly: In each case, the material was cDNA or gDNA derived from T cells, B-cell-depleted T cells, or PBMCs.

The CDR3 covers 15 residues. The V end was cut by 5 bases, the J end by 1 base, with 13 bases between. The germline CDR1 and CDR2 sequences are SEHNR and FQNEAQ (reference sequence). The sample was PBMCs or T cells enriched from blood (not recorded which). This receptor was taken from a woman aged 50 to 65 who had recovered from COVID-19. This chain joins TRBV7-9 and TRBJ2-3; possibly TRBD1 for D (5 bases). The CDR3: CASSRTGWRTDTQYF. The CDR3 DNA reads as TGTGCCAGCAGCCGTACAGGATGGCGCACAGATACGCAGTATTTT.